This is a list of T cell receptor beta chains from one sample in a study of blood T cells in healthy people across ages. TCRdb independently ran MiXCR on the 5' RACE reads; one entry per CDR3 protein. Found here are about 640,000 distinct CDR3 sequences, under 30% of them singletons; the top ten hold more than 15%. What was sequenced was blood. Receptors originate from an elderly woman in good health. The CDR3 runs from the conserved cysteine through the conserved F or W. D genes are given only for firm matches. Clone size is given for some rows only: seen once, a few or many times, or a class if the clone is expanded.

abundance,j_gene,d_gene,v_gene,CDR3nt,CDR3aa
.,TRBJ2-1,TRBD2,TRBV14,TGTGCCAGCAGCCACGGACTAGCGGGAGGGTGGAACAATGAGCAGTTCTTC,CASSHGLAGGWNNEQFF
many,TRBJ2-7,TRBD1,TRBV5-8,TGTGCCAGCAGCTCTCCGGACAGGGGTGTGTACGAGCAGTACTTC,CASSSPDRGVYEQYF
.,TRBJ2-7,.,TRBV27,TGTGCCAGCAGCCAAGATCGTCTAGCATCCTACGAGCAGTACTTC,CASSQDRLASYEQYF
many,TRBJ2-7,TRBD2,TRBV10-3,TGTGCCACCAGGACTAGCGGGGGCTCGGAGCAGTACTTC,CATRTSGGSEQYF
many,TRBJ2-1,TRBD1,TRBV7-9,TGTGCCAGCAGCTTAAGTTCCGGGACAGGGGGTTGGGATGAGCAGTTCTTC,CASSLSSGTGGWDEQFF
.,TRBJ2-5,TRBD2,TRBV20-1,TGCAGTGCTAGAGACCCCAGGTCTAGCGGACAAGAGACCCAGTACTTC,CSARDPRSSGQETQYF
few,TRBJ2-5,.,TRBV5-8,TGTGCCAGCAGCTATACATACCGGTTGGGAGAGACCCAGTACTTC,CASSYTYRLGETQYF
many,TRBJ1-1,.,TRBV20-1,TGCAGCGCCGATTGGGGGATGGCTGAAGCTTTCTTT,CSADWGMAEAFF
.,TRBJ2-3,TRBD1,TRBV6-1,TGTGCCAGCACCGCCGCTGCGGCAGGGGGAAGCACAGATACGCAGTATTTT,CASTAAAAGGSTDTQYF
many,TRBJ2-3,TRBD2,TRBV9,TGTGCCACCTCCCGGGGGGGATCTGGCACAGATACGCAGTATTTT,CATSRGGSGTDTQYF
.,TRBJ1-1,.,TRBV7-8,TGTGCCGGCAGCTTAGAGTACCTAACCGAGGGGGCTTTCTTT,CAGSLEYLTEGAFF
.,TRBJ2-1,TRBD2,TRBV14,TGTGCCAGCAGCCATTTAGCGGGGTCGAGCTCCTACAATGAGCAGTTCTTC,CASSHLAGSSSYNEQFF
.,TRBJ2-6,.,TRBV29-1,TGCAGCGTTGGTAGCGGGGCCAACGTCCTGACTTTC,CSVGSGANVLTF
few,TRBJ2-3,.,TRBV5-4,TGTGCCAGCAGCTTGGGGGGTCGGGGCCTAGTACGCATGTATACGCAGTATTTT,CASSLGGRGLVRMYTQYF
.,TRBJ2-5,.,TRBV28,TGTGTCAGTGAGTTAGGGGAGAGGCGAGAGACCCAGTACTTC,CVSELGERRETQYF
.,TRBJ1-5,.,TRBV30,TGTGCCTGGACCACACCAGGGGTTAGCAATCAGCCCCAGCATTTT,CAWTTPGVSNQPQHF
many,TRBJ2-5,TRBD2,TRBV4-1,TGCGCCAGCAGCCAAGATCTTTCTAGCGGGGGGGCAGGAGAGACCCAGTACTTC,CASSQDLSSGGAGETQYF
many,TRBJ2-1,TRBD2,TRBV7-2,TGTGCCAGCAGCTTAATGAGCCCGGGGGGGCCGGGCAATGAGCAGTTCTTC,CASSLMSPGGPGNEQFF
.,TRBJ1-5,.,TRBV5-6,TGTGCCAGCGGCTTGGGGGAGGGCAGAAGAGGGTTTCAGCCCCAGCATTTT,CASGLGEGRRGFQPQHF
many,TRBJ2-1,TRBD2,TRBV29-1,TGCAGCGCCCTCGGGGTAGCGGGGCCCAATGAGCAGTTCTTC,CSALGVAGPNEQFF
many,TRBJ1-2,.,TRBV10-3,TGTGCCATCAGTGAAATTGATGGCTACACCTTC,CAISEIDGYTF
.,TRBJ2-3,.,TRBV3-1,TGTGCCAGCAGCCAAGGGGTCAGCCACACAGATACGCAGTATTTT,CASSQGVSHTDTQYF
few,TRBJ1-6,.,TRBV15,TGTGCCACGAACAGGGCCCCCAATTCACCCCTCCACTTT,CATNRAPNSPLHF
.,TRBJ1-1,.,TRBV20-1,TGCAGTGCTAGAGATTATGGCAGGGCAACTGAAGCTTTCTTT,CSARDYGRATEAFF
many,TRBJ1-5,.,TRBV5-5,TGTGCCAGCAGCTTCCGAATTGGGGGCAATCAGCCCCAGCATTTT,CASSFRIGGNQPQHF
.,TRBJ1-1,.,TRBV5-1,TGCGCCAGCAGCTTGCGTTCGGGAAACGCTGGAGCTTTCTTT,CASSLRSGNAGAFF
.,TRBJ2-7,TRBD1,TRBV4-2,TGTGCCAGCAGCCAAGGAGAGACAGGGGAGTACGAGCAGTACTTC,CASSQGETGEYEQYF
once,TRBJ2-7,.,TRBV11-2,TGTGCCAGCAGCTTGTCAATGCGTGGCAGGGTCCCCCTCTACGAGCAGTACTTC,CASSLSMRGRVPLYEQYF
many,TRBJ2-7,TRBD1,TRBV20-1,TGCAGTGCTGGGACAGGGCTCACCTACGAGCAGTACTTC,CSAGTGLTYEQYF
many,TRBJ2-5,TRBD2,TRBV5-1,TGCGCCAGCAGCCCATCTCGGGGGGTAGGGGAGACCCAGTACTTC,CASSPSRGVGETQYF
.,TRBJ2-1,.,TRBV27,TGTACCAGCAGTCCACTGCCAGGGGAGACCTACAATGAGCAGTTCTTC,CTSSPLPGETYNEQFF
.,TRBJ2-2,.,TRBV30,TGTGCCTGGATCGGGGACGCGAACACCGGGGAGCTGTTTTTT,CAWIGDANTGELFF
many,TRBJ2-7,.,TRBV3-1,TGTGCCAGCAGCGCCCGGTCCTACGAGCAGTACTTC,CASSARSYEQYF
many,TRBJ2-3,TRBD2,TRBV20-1,TGCAGTGCTCCATCCGGGACTAGCGGCGCTAGAACAGATACGCAGTATTTT,CSAPSGTSGARTDTQYF
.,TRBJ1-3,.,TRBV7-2,TGTGCCAGCATCCAGGGAGGGCTTGGAAACACCATATATTTT,CASIQGGLGNTIYF
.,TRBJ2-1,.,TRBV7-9,TGTGCCAGCAGCTTAGCAGGGGGAATTGAGCAGTTCTTC,CASSLAGGIEQFF
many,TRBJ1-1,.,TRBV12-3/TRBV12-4,TGTGCCAGCAGTTTGCAGGCACTGAACACTGAAGCTTTCTTT,CASSLQALNTEAFF
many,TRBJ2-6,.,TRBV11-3,TGTGCCAGCAGCTCCGACAGCTCTGGGGCCAACGTCCTGACTTTC,CASSSDSSGANVLTF
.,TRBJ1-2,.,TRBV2,TGTGCCAGCAGTCCTAGGTCCCTATTAAACCGGGACGGTAGTAACTATGGCTACACCTTC,CASSPRSLLNRDGSNYGYTF
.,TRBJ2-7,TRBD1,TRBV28,TGTGCCAGCAGCGTTAGTGTGGGGACAGGGGTTCCCTACGAGCAGTACTTC,CASSVSVGTGVPYEQYF
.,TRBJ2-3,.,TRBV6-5,TGTGCCAGCAGTTACGCTTCTGGGCTCACAGATACGCAGTATTTT,CASSYASGLTDTQYF
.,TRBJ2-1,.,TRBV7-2,TGTGCCAGCAGCCCCCGAAGGGGTAATGAGCAGTTCTTC,CASSPRRGNEQFF
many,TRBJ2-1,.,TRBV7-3,TGTGCCAGCAGTCATTCGGGGGACGCATACAATGAGCAGTTCTTC,CASSHSGDAYNEQFF
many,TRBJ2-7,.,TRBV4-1,TGCGCCAGCAGCCAAAACACGGGGAGCTCCTACGAGCAGTACTTC,CASSQNTGSSYEQYF
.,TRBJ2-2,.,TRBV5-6,TGTGCCAGCAGCGCCGTGGGTACCGGGGAGCTGTTTTTT,CASSAVGTGELFF
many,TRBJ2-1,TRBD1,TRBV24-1,TGTGCCACCAGTGATTCAAGAGTGGGGGACAGGGGGTACAATGAGCAGTTCTTC,CATSDSRVGDRGYNEQFF
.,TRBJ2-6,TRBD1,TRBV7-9,TGTGCCAGCAGCTTAAGTGGGGCAGGGGGCAGGAGTGGGGCCAACGTCCTGACTTTC,CASSLSGAGGRSGANVLTF
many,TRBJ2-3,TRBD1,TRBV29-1,TGCAGCGTTGATAGGGCCCAGGGGGCGCGGACAGATACGCAGTATTTT,CSVDRAQGARTDTQYF
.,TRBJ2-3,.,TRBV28,TGTGCCAGCAGTTTACAGGGTGAGACAGATACGCAGTATTTT,CASSLQGETDTQYF
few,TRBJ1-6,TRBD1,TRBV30,TGTGCCTGGACACAAACAGGGGGTTATTCACCCCTCCACTTT,CAWTQTGGYSPLHF